This T cell receptor (beta chain) was sequenced for a study of blood T cell repertoires in COVID-19. Across the study: Sources were T cells, B-cell-depleted T cells, or PBMCs; the material itself was cDNA or gDNA.

Those who participated ranged in age from roughly 18 to 89 years and resided in about two dozen US areas. Cohort allocation depended upon clinical history that participants reported. The V gene's germline CDR1 is MDHEN and CDR2 SYDVKM. The CDR3 covers 18 residues. With 4 bases clipped from V and 1 base from J, the junction kept 13 bases outside the gene matches. In the study's own analysis: Using reference gene primer amplification, nucleated cell counts were estimated. TCRdb's table, derived via immunoSEQ multiplex PCR, lists solely in-frame clones and lacks some. V and J calls and clone size are copied from that table; D and trimming were computed from the DNA. The sample holds fewer than 250,000 clones, just over 85% seen once.

Sequencing input: PBMCs or T cells enriched from blood (not recorded which). The TCR was taken from a woman aged 40 to 49 with acute COVID-19. V and J are TRBV28 and TRBJ2-7, with 10 bases matching TRBD2. The CDR3 region has the DNA TGTGCCAGCAGTTCCCCCCCGGGACTAGCGAGCGGGTCCTACGAGCAGTACTTC. Its translation is CASSSPPGLASGSYEQYF.